These T cell receptor beta chains were read from a single sample in a study of identical twins. Using its own MiXCR run on the 5' RACE reads, TCRdb lists one record per CDR3 protein. The data hold some 560,000 distinct CDR3 sequences, with nearly 10% observed a single time. These sequences were also reported in another study, on yellow fever vaccine responses in identical twins.

The sample comprised PBMCs. The source of these receptors is a young woman in good health. CDR3s include the opening cysteine and the closing phenylalanine or tryptophan. D genes are given only for firm matches. A row's size may be missing; if present it is once, few, many or a size class.

j_call: TRBJ2-7
clone_size: -
d_call: TRBD2
v_call: TRBV11-2
cdr3_nt: TGTGCCAGCAGCTTAGTATCGGGTGGGGTAGCGGGGGGCAACTCCTACGAGCAGTACTTC
cdr3_aa: CASSLVSGGVAGGNSYEQYF

j_call: TRBJ2-1
clone_size: many
d_call: -
v_call: TRBV19
cdr3_nt: TGTGCCAGTAGGCCACGACCGACCGTGGAGCAGTTCTTC
cdr3_aa: CASRPRPTVEQFF

j_call: TRBJ2-1
clone_size: -
d_call: -
v_call: TRBV28
cdr3_nt: TGTGCCAGCAGATACGGGACGAGCTCCTACAATGAGCAGTTCTTC
cdr3_aa: CASRYGTSSYNEQFF

j_call: TRBJ2-7
clone_size: -
d_call: TRBD2
v_call: TRBV27
cdr3_nt: TGTGCCAGCAGTAGTGGTGGTAGCGGGACCTACGAGCAGTACTTC
cdr3_aa: CASSSGGSGTYEQYF

j_call: TRBJ1-1
clone_size: few
d_call: -
v_call: TRBV27
cdr3_nt: TGTGCCAGCACTCCGAATGGGGGAGGCGACACTGAAGCTTTCTTT
cdr3_aa: CASTPNGGGDTEAFF

j_call: TRBJ2-1
clone_size: -
d_call: TRBD2
v_call: TRBV5-1
cdr3_nt: TGCGCCAGCAGCTCCCGGGGTAGCGGGAGCGGTAATGAGCAGTTCTTC
cdr3_aa: CASSSRGSGSGNEQFF

j_call: TRBJ2-7
clone_size: many
d_call: -
v_call: TRBV5-1
cdr3_nt: TGCGCCAGCAGTCCACTACCGACGTCCTACGAGCAGTACTTC
cdr3_aa: CASSPLPTSYEQYF

j_call: TRBJ2-2
clone_size: many
d_call: -
v_call: TRBV29-1
cdr3_nt: TGCAGCGTTGGATCCGGGATCGGGTACACCGGGGAGCTGTTTTTT
cdr3_aa: CSVGSGIGYTGELFF

j_call: TRBJ2-7
clone_size: many
d_call: TRBD2
v_call: TRBV4-3
cdr3_nt: TGCGCCAGCAGCCAAGAGACCCTAGCGGGAGACTCCTACGAGCAGTACTTC
cdr3_aa: CASSQETLAGDSYEQYF

j_call: TRBJ2-3
clone_size: -
d_call: -
v_call: TRBV7-2
cdr3_nt: TGTGCCAGCAGCCTTACCGGACCCCCAAGCTTCACAGATACGCAGTATTTT
cdr3_aa: CASSLTGPPSFTDTQYF

j_call: TRBJ1-2
clone_size: few
d_call: -
v_call: TRBV7-2
cdr3_nt: TGTGCCAGCAGCCCCGGGGGGCCAGCTAACTATGGCTACACCTTC
cdr3_aa: CASSPGGPANYGYTF

j_call: TRBJ1-4
clone_size: -
d_call: -
v_call: TRBV3-1
cdr3_nt: TGTGCCAGCAGCCCTCGGACACAGACCTCTGCAACTAATGAAAAACTGTTTTTT
cdr3_aa: CASSPRTQTSATNEKLFF

j_call: TRBJ2-7
clone_size: few
d_call: -
v_call: TRBV4-3
cdr3_nt: TGCGCCAGCAGCCAAGACAGGGACCCCCGGGGGCAGTACTTC
cdr3_aa: CASSQDRDPRGQYF

j_call: TRBJ2-7
clone_size: -
d_call: -
v_call: TRBV3-1
cdr3_nt: TGTGCCAGCAGCCAATATCAGCCCCACGAGCAGTACTTC
cdr3_aa: CASSQYQPHEQYF

j_call: TRBJ1-1
clone_size: -
d_call: -
v_call: TRBV20-1
cdr3_nt: TGCAGTGCTAGAATTCCAGGGATGAACACTGAAGCTTTCTTT
cdr3_aa: CSARIPGMNTEAFF

j_call: TRBJ1-1
clone_size: many
d_call: -
v_call: TRBV4-3
cdr3_nt: TGCGCCAGCAGCCAAGATACGGTGAACACTGAAGCTTTCTTT
cdr3_aa: CASSQDTVNTEAFF

j_call: TRBJ2-7
clone_size: few
d_call: -
v_call: TRBV6-5
cdr3_nt: TGTGCCACCGGAGGGCCATGGGAGCAGTACTTC
cdr3_aa: CATGGPWEQYF

j_call: TRBJ2-5
clone_size: -
d_call: -
v_call: TRBV5-1
cdr3_nt: TGCGCCAGCAGCCCTAATGTACAAGAGACCCAGTACTTC
cdr3_aa: CASSPNVQETQYF

j_call: TRBJ2-5
clone_size: -
d_call: TRBD1
v_call: TRBV7-3
cdr3_nt: TGTGCCAGCAGCTTCGGGACAGTGGGACAAGAGACCCAGTACTTC
cdr3_aa: CASSFGTVGQETQYF

j_call: TRBJ2-5
clone_size: few
d_call: -
v_call: TRBV29-1
cdr3_nt: TGCAACCCGAGGAGGACAGCGAAAGAGACCCAGTACTTC
cdr3_aa: CNPRRTAKETQYF

j_call: TRBJ2-2
clone_size: few
d_call: -
v_call: TRBV11-2
cdr3_nt: TGTGCCAGCAGCTTAGAGTCAGGGTTCACCGGGGAGCTGTTTTTT
cdr3_aa: CASSLESGFTGELFF

j_call: TRBJ2-5
clone_size: few
d_call: -
v_call: TRBV29-1
cdr3_nt: TGCAGCGTCCTGGTCCCTCTAGGTGGGGAGACCCAGTACTTC
cdr3_aa: CSVLVPLGGETQYF

j_call: TRBJ2-1
clone_size: many
d_call: TRBD2
v_call: TRBV10-2
cdr3_nt: TGCGCCAGCAGTGTCAGAGGACTAGCGGGAATATACAATGAGCAGTTCTTC
cdr3_aa: CASSVRGLAGIYNEQFF

j_call: TRBJ1-1
clone_size: many
d_call: -
v_call: TRBV6-1
cdr3_nt: TGTGCCAGCGCTCAGGAACTGAACACTGAAGCTTTCTTT
cdr3_aa: CASAQELNTEAFF

j_call: TRBJ2-7
clone_size: -
d_call: TRBD2
v_call: TRBV9
cdr3_nt: TGTGCCAGCAGCAAACGACTAGCGGGGGGGCCGGGCGAGCAGTACTTC
cdr3_aa: CASSKRLAGGPGEQYF

j_call: TRBJ2-5
clone_size: once
d_call: -
v_call: TRBV5-4
cdr3_nt: TGTGCCAGCAGCTCCACCACAGGGCTGGAGACCCAGTACTTC
cdr3_aa: CASSSTTGLETQYF

j_call: TRBJ2-7
clone_size: many
d_call: -
v_call: TRBV5-1
cdr3_nt: TGCGCCAGCAGCCGGGCGACGGAACTCCCCTACGAGCAGTACTTC
cdr3_aa: CASSRATELPYEQYF

j_call: TRBJ2-2
clone_size: many
d_call: -
v_call: TRBV12-3/TRBV12-4
cdr3_nt: TGTGCCAGCAGTTTGGGGCGGAGAACCGGGGAGCTGTTTTTT
cdr3_aa: CASSLGRRTGELFF

j_call: TRBJ1-2
clone_size: -
d_call: -
v_call: TRBV4-3
cdr3_nt: TGCGCCAGCAGCCAAGAGTGGCAGGGAGATGGCTACACCTTC
cdr3_aa: CASSQEWQGDGYTF

j_call: TRBJ2-7
clone_size: few
d_call: TRBD1
v_call: TRBV6-2/TRBV6-3
cdr3_nt: TGTGCCAGCAGGATACAGGGGGTCTTGTACGAGCAGTACTTC
cdr3_aa: CASRIQGVLYEQYF

j_call: TRBJ2-1
clone_size: -
d_call: TRBD2
v_call: TRBV6-2/TRBV6-3
cdr3_nt: TGTGCCAGCAGTTTTTTTAGCGGGTACTCCTACAATGAGCAGTTCTTC
cdr3_aa: CASSFFSGYSYNEQFF

j_call: TRBJ2-1
clone_size: -
d_call: TRBD2
v_call: TRBV20-1
cdr3_nt: TGCAGTGCTACAGGACTAGCGATCTCTAGGGATGAGCAGTTCTTC
cdr3_aa: CSATGLAISRDEQFF

j_call: TRBJ1-1
clone_size: few
d_call: -
v_call: TRBV6-1
cdr3_nt: TGTGCCAGCAGTGAAGCTCGGGGCCCTGAAGCTTTCTTT
cdr3_aa: CASSEARGPEAFF

j_call: TRBJ2-5
clone_size: many
d_call: -
v_call: TRBV7-3
cdr3_nt: TGTGCCAGCAGCTTATTGGGGGGGACAGAAGAGACCCAGTACTTC
cdr3_aa: CASSLLGGTEETQYF

j_call: TRBJ1-2
clone_size: few
d_call: -
v_call: TRBV24-1
cdr3_nt: TGTGCCACCAGTGACCCGACAGGAGGCTATGGCTACACCTTC
cdr3_aa: CATSDPTGGYGYTF

j_call: TRBJ2-1
clone_size: -
d_call: TRBD2
v_call: TRBV12-3/TRBV12-4
cdr3_nt: TGTGCCAGCAGTGTCAGCGGGGGGGCCAGGGATGAGCAGTTCTTC
cdr3_aa: CASSVSGGARDEQFF

j_call: TRBJ2-5
clone_size: few
d_call: -
v_call: TRBV29-1
cdr3_nt: TGCAGCGTTGAGCAGGGGGGAGGGGAGACCCAGTACTTC
cdr3_aa: CSVEQGGGETQYF

j_call: TRBJ1-6
clone_size: few
d_call: -
v_call: TRBV27
cdr3_nt: TGTGCCAGCACCATCCACCGGGACACAGATAATTCACCCCTCCACTTT
cdr3_aa: CASTIHRDTDNSPLHF

j_call: TRBJ2-3
clone_size: many
d_call: -
v_call: TRBV7-8
cdr3_nt: TGTGCCAGCGGCAGGGGGGGGACAGATACGCAGTATTTT
cdr3_aa: CASGRGGTDTQYF

j_call: TRBJ2-3
clone_size: -
d_call: -
v_call: TRBV2
cdr3_nt: TGTGCCACCAGGTCCGGCGGGGGCACAGATACGCAGTATTTT
cdr3_aa: CATRSGGGTDTQYF

j_call: TRBJ2-2
clone_size: few
d_call: TRBD2
v_call: TRBV7-9
cdr3_nt: TGTGCCAGCCCCGTTCCAAGCGGGAGGGGCACCGGGGAGCTGTTTTTT
cdr3_aa: CASPVPSGRGTGELFF

j_call: TRBJ2-2
clone_size: -
d_call: TRBD1
v_call: TRBV6-2/TRBV6-3
cdr3_nt: TGTGCCAGCATTCCCTTGGGGCAGGGGGTTGGGTCCCGCCGATACACCGGGGAGCTGTTTTTT
cdr3_aa: CASIPLGQGVGSRRYTGELFF